The T cell receptor (beta chain) described here comes from a study of cytomegalovirus exposure and HLA in healthy donors. CDR1 GTSNPN and CDR2 SVGIG come from the germline V gene (reference sequence). This CDR3 contains 13 residues. With 0 bases removed from V and 4 bases from J, the gap between germline ends came to 8 bases. To note about this clone: Antigen: not known.

Study-level results: Among the sequence variants, a highly shared cluster was likely an artifact of sequencing.

Primers: 60 Vbeta forward and 13 Jbeta reverse. The data were produced by immunoSEQ multiplex PCR, yet TCRdb's version contains in-frame clones alone and is incomplete. The table lists 85,000 or so clones. The sequencing input was PBMCs. This sequence originates from a woman in her 30s in good health and CMV-seronegative. The V and J genes are TRBV30 and TRBJ2-3, with D tentatively TRBD1 (5 bases). CDR3 protein: CAWSVEGADTQYF. The DNA of the CDR3 is TGTGCCTGGAGTGTAGAAGGGGCAGATACGCAGTATTTT.